One sample yielded the 24 T cell receptor beta chains listed below, sequenced in a study of T cells in localized non-small cell lung cancer. TCRdb's table, derived via immunoSEQ multiplex PCR, lists solely in-frame clones and lacks some. The sample has 30,000 or so clones, around 89% seen once; the top ten hold approximately 10%. The sequences come from peripheral blood, collected before any cancer treatment. Every receptor here comes from a woman aged 35 to 70 with stage I lung adenocarcinoma.

V and J are TRBV28 and TRBJ1-3; D is unresolved. The CDR3 is 17 residues long. The V end lost 1 base, the J end lost 4 bases, and 17 bases lay between the germline ends. CDR1 is MDHEN and CDR2 is SYDVKM in the germline V gene. CDR3 residues: CASSLSSGSQQGNTIYF. CDR3 bases: TGTGCCAGCAGTTTATCCTCCGGATCTCAGCAGGGAAACACCATATATTTT.

V usage is TRBV9 and J usage is TRBJ2-3; 11 bases line up with TRBD2. The germline V gene encodes CDR1 SGDLS and CDR2 YYNGEE. The CDR3 sequence is 18 residues long. Trimming took 0 bases from V and 1 from J; bases not matched to a gene: 7. Here the CDR3 reads CASSVVASGGIGTDTQYF. CDR3 coding DNA: TGTGCCAGCAGCGTAGTCGCTAGCGGGGGGATTGGCACAGATACGCAGTATTTT.

This chain connects TRBV27 to TRBJ2-2, with D tentatively TRBD1 or TRBD2 (5 bases each). Germline V gene data show CDR1 as MNHEY and CDR2 as SMNVEV (reference sequence). The CDR3 contains 16 residues. V lost 7 bases to trimming and J lost 8 bases, with 23 bases between them. DNA of the CDR3: TGTGCCAGCACAGGGTGGGGGACCTACGGTGCGGGGGAGCTGTTTTTT. Amino acid sequence: CASTGWGTYGAGELFF.

The rearrangement joins TRBV29-1 to TRBJ2-7; D is unresolved. Germline CDR1 SQVTM, CDR2 ANQGSEA. The CDR3 runs to 12 residues. The V gene lost 2 bases and the J gene lost 3 bases, with 8 bases spanning the gap. Here the CDR3 reads CSVEQENYEQYF. CDR3 bases: TGCAGCGTTGAACAGGAGAACTACGAGCAGTACTTC.

This clone is medium-sized by share. The chain joins TRBV10-3 to TRBJ2-1; 9 bases map to TRBD2. CDR3 size: 16 residues. The J segment lost 8 bases and the V segment lost 6 bases, leaving 14 bases of the junction unmatched. Germline CDR1 is ENHRY and CDR2 is SYGVKD. CDR3 nucleotides: TGTGCCATCAGCACTACTAAGCGGGAGGAATCCTATGAGCAGTTCTTC. It codes for CAISTTKREESYEQFF.

The gene calls are TRBV13 and TRBJ2-7; 8 bases line up with TRBD1. The CDR3 consists of 14 residues. Per germline, CDR1 PRHDT and CDR2 FYEKMQ (reference sequence). Trimming took 3 bases from V and 6 from J; bases not matched to a gene: 7. The CDR3, as DNA: TGTGCCAGCAGCTTGGACAGGGTCCCATCCGAGCAGTACTTC. Its translation is CASSLDRVPSEQYF.

The chain is built from TRBV18 and TRBJ1-4; D is unclear. V lost 3 bases and J lost 4, with 12 bases in between. In germline, CDR1 is KGHSH, CDR2 LQKENI. This CDR3 spans 15 amino acids. The CDR3 sequence: CASSPDRAINEKLFF. The CDR3 region has the DNA TGTGCCAGCTCACCGGACCGCGCGATTAATGAAAAACTGTTTTTT.

This chain uses TRBV5-1 with TRBJ2-7; TRBD1 is a possible D gene (5 bases). V gave up 0 bases and J gave up 3 bases, with 16 bases separating them. Germline loops: CDR1 SGHRS, CDR2 YFSETQ. This CDR3 is 16 amino acids long. The CDR3 here is CASSLDQGRGNYEQYF. The CDR3, as DNA: TGCGCCAGCAGCTTGGACCAGGGAAGGGGAAACTACGAGCAGTACTTC.

The chain couples TRBV18 to TRBJ2-5; TRBD2 matches at 7 bases. V shed 2 bases, J shed 4 bases, and the junction held 10 bases outside the gene matches. The CDR3 has 16 amino acids. Germline CDR1 is KGHSH and CDR2 is LQKENI. CDR3 loop: CASSPARTRNLETQYF. DNA of the CDR3: TGTGCCAGCTCACCAGCTAGGACTAGGAATTTAGAGACCCAGTACTTC.

The CDR3 loop reads CASMRSTGFSGNTIYF. The DNA for the CDR3 is TGTGCCAGCATGAGGTCGACAGGCTTCTCTGGAAACACCATATATTTT. The V and J genes are TRBV28 and TRBJ1-3, with a possible D match to TRBD1 (6 bases). CDR1 MDHEN and CDR2 SYDVKM come from the germline V gene. Trimming left V 7 bases short and J 0 bases short, with 16 bases between. CDR3 length: 16 amino acids.

V gene TRBV6-5 combines with J gene TRBJ1-4; D is uncertain. This CDR3 has 14 amino acids. Germline lookup yields CDR1 MNHEY and CDR2 SVGAGI. V was cut by 0 bases and J by 8 bases, with 10 bases left in between. The CDR3 bases are TGTGCCAGCAGTTACTCAGGGCCGCTAGAAAAACTGTTTTTT. This gives the protein CASSYSGPLEKLFF.

This clone has more than one count but fewer than ten. The V gene is TRBV15, the J gene TRBJ1-6; a weak D match, TRBD1 (5 bases). The V end was cut by 3 bases, the J end by 10 bases, with 13 bases between. Germline values: CDR1 LNHNV, CDR2 YYDKDF (reference sequence). The CDR3 covers 14 residues. Written as DNA, the CDR3 is TGTGCCACCAGCAGTTACAGGCCGGGATCACCCCTCCACTTT. Translated: CATSSYRPGSPLHF.

This chain links TRBV10-3 with TRBJ2-7; 9 positions match TRBD1. The germline CDR1 and CDR2 sequences are ENHRY and SYGVKD. Trimming took 3 bases from V and 1 from J; bases not matched to a gene: 4. The CDR3 length is 15 residues. CDR3 sequence (DNA): TGTGCCATCAGTGACCCCGGGACAGGGTCCTACGAGCAGTACTTC. It translates to CAISDPGTGSYEQYF.

V usage is TRBV14 and J usage is TRBJ2-1, with D possibly matching TRBD1 (6 bases). CDR3 length: 14 amino acids. The germline gives CDR1 SGHDN, CDR2 FVKESK. The germline V and J ends were trimmed by 2 bases and 3 bases, with 8 bases remaining between them. The DNA of the CDR3 is TGTGCCAGCAGCCAACGACAGGTCTACAATGAGCAGTTCTTC. Its protein is CASSQRQVYNEQFF.

The chain recombines TRBV28 with TRBJ1-4; no reliable D call. V was cut by 4 bases and J by 7 bases, with 16 bases left in between. The CDR3 has 15 residues. CDR1 and CDR2 from the germline V gene are MDHEN and SYDVKM. CDR3 protein: CASSSAGRLIEKLFF. CDR3 nucleotides: TGTGCCAGCAGTTCCGCTGGTAGACTAATTGAAAAACTGTTTTTT.

The chain carries TRBV18 and TRBJ2-3; tentative D call: TRBD1 (5 bases). From germline, CDR1 is KGHSH and CDR2 LQKENI. Trimming pared 4 bases from V and 3 bases from J, leaving 11 bases between. The CDR3 is made up of 14 amino acids. The CDR3 nucleotides read TGTGCCAGCTCACACGCCCAGGGAACAGATACGCAGTATTTT. This gives the protein CASSHAQGTDTQYF.

This clone has just a few counts. V gene TRBV7-9 combines with J gene TRBJ1-5; D is unclear. The germline V and J ends were trimmed by 1 base and 3 bases, with 13 bases remaining between them. Germline CDR1 reads SEHNR; CDR2 reads FQNEAQ (reference sequence). The CDR3 length is 16 residues. The CDR3 loop is CASSLGPTGFNQPQHF. DNA for the CDR3: TGTGCCAGCAGCTTAGGCCCGACGGGCTTCAATCAGCCCCAGCATTTT. Looking up the rest from reference TRBV7-9 and TRBJ1-5 gives the full variable domain: DTGVSQNPRHKITKRGQNVTFRCDPISEHNRLYWYRQTLGQGPEFLTYFQNEAQLEKSRLLSDRFSAERPKGSFSTLEIQRTEQGDSAMYLCASSLGPTGFNQPQHFGDGTRLSIL.

The V call is TRBV19, the J call TRBJ1-2; no clear D. With 3 bases removed from V and 4 bases from J, the gap between germline ends came to 15 bases. The CDR3 runs 15 residues. Per germline, CDR1 LNHDA and CDR2 SQIVND (reference sequence). The DNA of the CDR3 is TGTGCCAGTAGTATCTCCGCGGACGGCACCTATGGCTACACCTTC. Translated, it gives CASSISADGTYGYTF.

The J gene is TRBJ2-5, the V gene TRBV4-1; D is unresolved. Trimming took 4 bases from V and 5 from J, leaving 17 bases between them. Per germline, CDR1 MGHRA and CDR2 YSYEKL. CDR3 length: 15 residues. CDR3 in amino acids: CASSLQVTRKETQYF. The DNA for the CDR3 is TGCGCCAGCAGCCTCCAGGTTACTCGTAAGGAGACCCAGTACTTC.

This clone was seen once. The chain links TRBV30 to TRBJ2-6; D possibly corresponds to TRBD1 (6 bases). V was shortened by 0 bases and J by 0 bases, with 6 bases between the two germline ends. The length of the CDR3 is 15 residues. Germline V gene sequence: CDR1 GTSNPN, CDR2 SVGIG (reference sequence). CDR3 loop: CAWSVGGSGANVLTF. DNA for the CDR3: TGTGCCTGGAGTGTAGGGGGCTCTGGGGCCAACGTCCTGACTTTC.

This clone was found a few times. The chain couples TRBV28 to TRBJ1-1; D uncertain. This CDR3 region has 12 residues. Trimming stripped 7 bases from V and 1 base from J, with 7 bases between. CDR1 is MDHEN, CDR2 SYDVKM, per germline. CDR3 DNA: TGTGCCAGCAAATCACCGAACACTGAAGCTTTCTTT. Its translation: CASKSPNTEAFF.

The CDR3 sequence is CASGGGSAGANVLTF. The CDR3 DNA is TGTGCCAGTGGAGGGGGATCAGCTGGGGCCAACGTCCTGACTTTC. This chain uses TRBV19 with TRBJ2-6, with D perhaps matching TRBD1 or TRBD2 (6 bases each). V dropped 8 bases and J dropped 2 bases, with 13 bases sitting between them. The length of the CDR3 is 15 residues. Germline V gene sequence: CDR1 LNHDA, CDR2 SQIVND (reference sequence).

The genes are TRBV2 and TRBJ1-5, with D perhaps TRBD1 (5 bases). The CDR3 runs to 15 residues. V lost 8 bases and J lost 2, with 16 bases in between. CDR1 is SNHLY, CDR2 FYNNEI, per germline. Written as DNA, the CDR3 is TGTGCCAGCCGGGGAAGGGGCTTGGGCAATCAGCCCCAGCATTTT. Its translation: CASRGRGLGNQPQHF.

This clone was detected only a few times. This sequence joins TRBV7-2 and TRBJ2-7, with 7 bases matching TRBD1. This CDR3 is 16 amino acids long. With 5 bases clipped from V and 4 bases from J, the junction kept 14 bases outside the gene matches. The V gene's germline CDR1 is SGHTA and CDR2 FQGNSA. In DNA, the CDR3 is TGTGCCAGCAGCCCCGACCAGGGGGTAGCAGAGTACGAGCAGTACTTC. It codes for CASSPDQGVAEYEQYF.